This T cell receptor beta chain was obtained from a study of blood T cell repertoires in COVID-19. Across the whole study: COVID-19 samples from acute and convalescent phases originated in the United States, Italy and Spain. T cells, B-cell-depleted T cells, or PBMCs supplied cDNA or gDNA.

The authors' processing: Estimation of nucleated cell counts relied on the amplification of reference gene primers. Assay: immunoSEQ multiplex PCR; the TCRdb copy retains only in-frame clones and omits some. Clone size and V and J calls were adopted from that table, with D and trimming inferred from the DNA. The repertoire includes under 250,000 clones, around 82% of them detected once, and 2% to 2.5% sits in the top ten. The CDR3 runs to 16 residues. Per the germline V gene, CDR1 is LGHNA and CDR2 is YSLEER. The ends were cut back, 0 bases at V and 2 bases at J, with 14 bases in the middle. This clonotype was obtained from a woman aged 60-75 years with acute or convalescent COVID-19. The chain employs TRBV4-3 and TRBJ2-7; TRBD2 is a possible D gene (5 bases). The source material was peripheral blood. The chain's CDR3 is CASSQDLGRGTYEQYF. DNA of the CDR3: TGCGCCAGCAGCCAAGATCTTGGACGGGGAACCTACGAGCAGTACTTC.